Below are 31 T cell receptor beta chains sequenced from a single sample in a study of shared clonotypes between healthy human individuals. Repertoires were generated with immunoSEQ multiplex PCR, while TCRdb's copy carries only in-frame clones and drops some. The sample includes some 1,600,000 clones, 98% of them seen just once. The sequenced sample consisted of naive CD4+ T cells sorted from blood. As to subset: CD45RA+ positively selected. The receptors derive from a man under 40 in good health.

The V and J genes are TRBV6-6 and TRBJ2-3, with D possibly matching TRBD2 (5 bases). Between the trimmed V and J ends, which lost 2 bases and 3 bases, there was a span of 9 bases. Germline CDR1 and CDR2: MNHNY and SVGAGI (reference sequence). This CDR3 has 14 amino acids. The chain's CDR3 is CASSYPEETDTQYF. The CDR3 DNA reads as TGTGCCAGCAGTTACCCGGAGGAGACAGATACGCAGTATTTT.

V and J are TRBV5-1 and TRBJ2-7, with D perhaps matching TRBD1 (5 bases). The V and J ends lost 4 bases and 2 bases respectively, with 19 bases between them. The CDR3 has 16 residues. CDR1 is SGHRS, CDR2 YFSETQ, per germline. In DNA form, the CDR3 reads TGCGCCAGCAGCCCCGGCCTAGGGGCATCGGCCTACGAGCAGTACTTC. As protein: CASSPGLGASAYEQYF.

The chain has TRBV19 and TRBJ2-1; unclear D gene. V lost 3 bases, J lost 5 bases, and 8 bases lay in between. Germline V gives CDR1 LNHDA, CDR2 SQIVND (reference sequence). The CDR3 has 13 residues. In DNA form, the CDR3 reads TGTGCCAGTAGTATCGGGCCAGACAATGAGCAGTTCTTC. This encodes CASSIGPDNEQFF.

The chain uses TRBV5-5 and TRBJ2-7, with TRBD2 matching 11 bases. Germline values: CDR1 SGHKS, CDR2 YYEKEE (reference sequence). Germline trimming cut 4 bases from V and 6 bases from J; bases unmatched to any gene: 6. This CDR3 has 14 residues. The DNA of the CDR3 is TGTGCCAGCAGCCCACTAGCGGGAGCCGGCGAGCAGTACTTC. Protein product: CASSPLAGAGEQYF.

This chain uses TRBV7-9 with TRBJ2-4; a weak D match, TRBD1 (6 bases). CDR3 size: 16 residues. Germline-derived CDR1 and CDR2 are SEHNR and FQNEAQ (reference sequence). The V gene lost 0 bases and the J gene lost 3 bases, with 12 bases spanning the gap. The CDR3 DNA reads as TGTGCCAGCAGCTTAGCGGGGGCGCGGGTCAAAAACATTCAGTACTTC. It yields the protein CASSLAGARVKNIQYF.

The V gene is TRBV6-6, the J gene TRBJ2-7; TRBD1 aligns across 7 bases. The CDR3 loop spans 15 amino acids. V trimming: 4 bases; J trimming: 0 bases; junction bases outside the gene matches: 6. CDR1 and CDR2 from the germline V gene are MNHNY and SVGAGI (reference sequence). The CDR3 DNA reads as TGTGCCAGCAGTTTCACCGGGACAGCCTCCTACGAGCAGTACTTC. Its translation is CASSFTGTASYEQYF.

The chain combines TRBV11-2 with TRBJ2-2; TRBD2 might be the D (6 bases). Trimming removed 2 bases from V and 4 bases from J, with 11 bases in between. Per the germline V gene, CDR1 is SGHAT and CDR2 is FQNNGV. This CDR3 spans 15 amino acids. CDR3 nucleotides: TGTGCCAGCAGCTTAACGCTAGCGAGCACCGGGGAGCTGTTTTTT. As protein: CASSLTLASTGELFF.

The chain is built from TRBV5-1 and TRBJ2-7, with TRBD2 as a possible D gene (5 bases). V was trimmed by 0 bases and J by 5 bases, leaving 15 bases between them. Germline CDR1 and CDR2: SGHRS and YFSETQ. This CDR3 is built from 15 residues. In nucleotides, the CDR3 is TGCGCCAGCAGCTTGGGGCGGGCCTTAAAGGACGAGCAGTACTTC. Protein product: CASSLGRALKDEQYF. Combining the CDR3 with reference TRBV5-1 and TRBJ2-7 gives the whole variable domain KAGVTQTPRYLIKTRGQQVTLSCSPISGHRSVSWYQQTPGQGLQFLFEYFSETQRNKGNFPGRFSGRQFSNSRSEMNVSTLELGDSALYLCASSLGRALKDEQYFGPGTRLTVT.

The V gene is TRBV10-2, the J gene TRBJ2-3; 9 nucleotides align to TRBD2. With V trimmed by 6 bases and J by 3 bases, 7 bases remained unmatched. The CDR3 extends over 15 amino acids. Per the germline V gene, CDR1 is WSHSY and CDR2 is SAAADI. In DNA, the CDR3 is TGCGCCAGCAGGGTAGCGGGGGAACCTACAGATACGCAGTATTTT. Translating it yields CASRVAGEPTDTQYF.

This clone was observed a single time. The rearrangement uses TRBV7-2 and TRBJ2-5; unclear D gene. Deletions cut 2 bases from V and 2 bases from J, with 9 bases between. The CDR3 has 14 residues. The germline V gene has CDR1 SGHTA and CDR2 FQGNSA. The CDR3 DNA sequence: TGTGCCAGCAGCTTAAGAACAGCACAAGAGACCCAGTACTTC. Translating it yields CASSLRTAQETQYF.

This chain joins TRBV5-6 and TRBJ2-5; possibly TRBD2 for D (5 bases). Germline V CDR1 and CDR2: SGHDT, YYEEEE. Trimming left V 4 bases short and J 5 bases short, with 24 bases between. This CDR3 region has 17 residues. The CDR3 DNA is TGTGCCAGCAGCCCACGGAACGGGCGGGCAGCATGGGAGACCCAGTACTTC. This codes for CASSPRNGRAAWETQYF.

The CDR3 region is CASSQDPTADTEAFF. The CDR3 nucleotides are TGTGCCAGCAGCCAAGATCCGACTGCGGACACTGAAGCTTTCTTT. The gene calls are TRBV4-2 and TRBJ1-1; D remains ambiguous. V lost 0 bases and J 3 bases, leaving 11 bases between the germline ends. CDR3 length: 15 residues. Germline CDR1 reads LGHNA; CDR2 reads YNFKEQ.

The chain carries TRBV6-1 and TRBJ1-5; 8 nucleotides align to TRBD1. The CDR3 is 14 residues long. Germline assignment: CDR1 MNHNS and CDR2 SASEGT. The ends lost 2 bases at V and 6 bases at J; junction bases unmatched: 3. The CDR3 region has the DNA TGTGCCAGCAGTGAACAGGGGGCGCGTCAGCCCCAGCATTTT. Its protein is CASSEQGARQPQHF.

This clone was seen once. The rearrangement links TRBV19 to TRBJ1-5, with TRBD1 matching over 8 bases. Per the germline V gene, CDR1 is LNHDA and CDR2 is SQIVND (reference sequence). The CDR3 extends over 17 amino acids. Trimming at V came to 6 bases and at J to 1 base, leaving 11 bases not matched to a gene. The CDR3 is CASRGLRGLESNQPQHF. CDR3 sequence (DNA): TGTGCCAGTAGGGGCCTCAGGGGGCTCGAGAGCAATCAGCCCCAGCATTTT.

The chain is built from TRBV7-8 and TRBJ2-1; 16 nucleotides line up with TRBD2. CDR3 length: 20 amino acids. The J segment lost 7 bases and the V segment lost 5 bases, leaving 17 bases of the junction unmatched. The germline V gene has CDR1 SGHVS and CDR2 FQNEAQ. This chain's CDR3 is CASSPGGTSGRVLLRNEQFF. In nucleotides, the CDR3 is TGTGCCAGCAGCCCAGGGGGGACTAGCGGGAGGGTTCTTCTGAGGAATGAGCAGTTCTTC.

The chain recombines TRBV28 with TRBJ2-7, with 11 nucleotides matching TRBD1. CDR3 size: 16 residues. Germline CDR1 reads MDHEN; CDR2 reads SYDVKM. The V segment lost 6 bases and the J segment 3 bases; nucleotides outside the gene matches: 10. Here the CDR3 reads CASRGTGQGAFYEQYF. As DNA, the CDR3 is TGTGCCAGCAGAGGAACCGGACAGGGGGCTTTCTACGAGCAGTACTTC.

This chain joins TRBV10-3 and TRBJ2-3; D unclear. This CDR3 is built from 13 residues. Germline values: CDR1 ENHRY, CDR2 SYGVKD. V was shortened by 5 bases and J by 0 bases, with 6 bases between the two germline ends. CDR3 sequence (DNA): TGTGCCATCAGTCTAATTAGCACAGATACGCAGTATTTT. Residues: CAISLISTDTQYF.

The rearrangement links TRBV18 to TRBJ2-4; 11 bases align to TRBD2. V lost 3 bases, J lost 0 bases, and 7 bases stayed unmatched. The CDR3 runs 18 residues. The V gene's germline CDR1 is KGHSH and CDR2 LQKENI. For the CDR3, the DNA is TGTGCCAGCTCACCTATTTTAGCGGGAGGGCCAGCCAAAAACATTCAGTACTTC. It specifies CASSPILAGGPAKNIQYF.

The chain is built from TRBV5-1 and TRBJ2-5, with a tentative D call TRBD1 (6 bases). Germline V lookup: CDR1 SGHRS, CDR2 YFSETQ. V lost 0 bases and J lost 8, with 14 bases in between. The CDR3 totals 14 residues. Here the CDR3 DNA reads TGCGCCAGCAGCTTGGACTGGACAGCCTCTACCCAGTACTTC. Translating it yields CASSLDWTASTQYF.

J is TRBJ1-3 and V is TRBV6-6; D not certain. From germline, CDR1 is MNHNY and CDR2 SVGAGI (reference sequence). Deletions cut 7 bases from V and 4 bases from J, with 11 bases between. CDR3 length equals 13 residues. CDR3 amino acids: CASKWGPGNTIYF. The CDR3 region has the DNA TGTGCCAGCAAGTGGGGTCCAGGAAACACCATATATTTT.

The chain carries TRBV5-1 and TRBJ2-7, with D possibly being TRBD1 (7 bases). Germline values: CDR1 SGHRS, CDR2 YFSETQ. CDR3 length: 14 amino acids. Trimming removed 2 bases at V and 6 bases at J, with 15 bases between. CDR3 residues: CASSLGRQGGEQYF. CDR3 sequence (DNA): TGCGCCAGCAGCTTAGGAAGGCAGGGGGGCGAGCAGTACTTC.

The gene calls are TRBV6-5 and TRBJ2-7; TRBD2 aligns across 11 bases. The CDR3 covers 15 residues. The V gene end was trimmed by 5 bases and the J gene end by 6 bases; junction bases not matched to a gene: 9. In germline, CDR1 is MNHEY, CDR2 SVGAGI. The CDR3 protein is CASSNLSGRGFEQYF. In DNA, the CDR3 is TGTGCCAGCAGTAACCTTAGCGGGAGGGGGTTCGAGCAGTACTTC.

The chain has TRBV5-6 and TRBJ2-3, with 12 bases lining up with TRBD2. The V segment lost 5 bases and the J segment 2 bases; nucleotides outside the gene matches: 6. Germline-derived CDR1 and CDR2 are SGHDT and YYEEEE. CDR3 length: 16 residues. The CDR3 nucleotides read TGTGCCAGCAGTTTGACTAGCGGGAGAATCACAGATACGCAGTATTTT. This codes for CASSLTSGRITDTQYF.

The rearrangement uses TRBV7-8 and TRBJ1-1; no reliable D call. Germline V gene sequence: CDR1 SGHVS, CDR2 FQNEAQ. This CDR3 is 13 amino acids long. The V and J ends lost 2 bases and 3 bases respectively, with 7 bases between them. The CDR3 reads CASSLKEDTEAFF. CDR3 DNA: TGTGCCAGCAGCTTAAAGGAGGACACTGAAGCTTTCTTT.

The V call is TRBV20-1, the J call TRBJ2-1; D unclear. V lost 4 bases and J lost 10, with 11 bases in between. The germline V gene encodes CDR1 DFQATT and CDR2 SNEGSKA (reference sequence). This CDR3 is built from 11 residues. The CDR3 sequence: CSATRVGEQFF. CDR3 bases: TGCAGTGCTACCCGGGTGGGGGAGCAGTTCTTC.

The sample holds one count of this clone. J is TRBJ2-1 and V is TRBV9, with D tentatively TRBD2 (6 bases). CDR1 is SGDLS, CDR2 YYNGEE, per germline. The V gene lost 2 bases and the J gene lost 4 bases, with 13 bases spanning the gap. The CDR3 has 15 residues. CDR3 sequence (DNA): TGTGCCAGCAGCGTCGGGACTCTATCATACAATGAGCAGTTCTTC. Its translation is CASSVGTLSYNEQFF.

This clone appeared a single time. This sequence joins TRBV25-1 and TRBJ2-7; 9 nucleotides line up with TRBD1. The CDR3 consists of 15 residues. Per the germline V gene, CDR1 is MGHDK and CDR2 is SYGVNS. With 2 bases clipped from V and 6 bases from J, the junction kept 8 bases outside the gene matches. The CDR3: CASSEPGQGRGEQYF. CDR3 bases: TGTGCCAGCAGTGAACCGGGACAGGGTAGGGGCGAGCAGTACTTC.

This rearrangement joins TRBV19 to TRBJ1-4; D not resolved. The CDR3 spans 15 residues. V was pared by 3 bases and J by 4 bases, with 12 bases between. The V gene's germline CDR1 is LNHDA and CDR2 SQIVND (reference sequence). CDR3 sequence: CASSIGWVGNEKLFF. CDR3 coding DNA: TGTGCCAGTAGTATTGGATGGGTTGGTAATGAAAAACTGTTTTTT.

The rearrangement uses TRBV18 and TRBJ2-1; TRBD2 matches 7 bases. The V gene's germline CDR1 is KGHSH and CDR2 LQKENI. The V and J ends lost 1 base and 5 bases, in that order; junction bases with no gene match: 2. This CDR3 spans 14 amino acids. The CDR3 coding sequence is TGTGCCAGCTCACCACGGGAGGGTAACAATGAGCAGTTCTTC. Its translation: CASSPREGNNEQFF.

This clone has a handful of counts. At the DNA level, this CDR3 is encoded by other sequences in the same sample as well. The J gene is TRBJ2-7, the V gene TRBV5-4; D gene ambiguous. Trimming pared 0 bases from V and 0 bases from J, leaving 4 bases between. Germline-derived CDR1 and CDR2 are SGHNT and YYREEE (reference sequence). There are 13 residues in the CDR3. The CDR3 bases are TGTGCCAGCAGCTTGGGGAGCTCCTACGAGCAGTACTTC. Its protein is CASSLGSSYEQYF.

The rearrangement joins TRBV30 to TRBJ1-2, with D unclear. With 1 base removed from V and 8 bases from J, the gap between germline ends came to 8 bases. This CDR3 contains 11 residues. The germline V gene encodes CDR1 GTSNPN and CDR2 SVGIG (reference sequence). For the CDR3, the DNA is TGTGCCTGGAGTGGAGGCCCGGGCTACACCTTC. It translates to CAWSGGPGYTF.